This T cell receptor (beta chain) was recorded in a study of CD8 T cells in Susac syndrome. Roughly 0.5 to 1 ug RNA was reverse transcribed with random hexamers. TCRdb re-derived calls from the immunoSEQ multiplex PCR reads in MiXCR, one entry per CDR3 protein. The sample lists about 440,000 distinct CDR3 sequences; approximately 85% were seen once. CDR3 length: 13 residues. The ends were cut back, 5 bases at V and 4 bases at J, with 10 bases in the middle. Looked up from germline, CDR1 is MNHEY and CDR2 is SMNVEV (reference sequence). The source of this sequence is a human donor with multiple sclerosis. Sequencing was performed on CD8+ T cells from PBMCs. This chain joins TRBV27 and TRBJ2-3; no clear D gene. CDR3 sequence reads: CASSTIPPDTQYF. The CDR3 nucleotides read TGTGCCAGCAGTACTATCCCCCCAGATACGCAGTATTTT.